The clone carrying this T cell receptor beta chain occurred once. The sample comes from a study of T-cell memory formation after mild COVID-19. Study summary: Largely donor-specific TCR clusters were found.

Constant-segment primers were used for 5'RACE, and the resulting TCR alpha and TCR beta cDNA libraries carried sample barcodes and UMIs. One entry per CDR3 protein results from TCRdb running MiXCR on the 5' RACE reads. This table has around 250,000 distinct CDR3 sequences, 15% to 20% appearing once. This CDR3 spans 14 amino acids. Germline CDR1 and CDR2: SEHNR and FQNEAQ (reference sequence). Trimming removed 3 bases from V and 1 base from J, with 9 bases in between. Sequenced material: PBMCs or a T cell subset sorted from them (not recorded which). The sequence was obtained from a man aged 18 to 35 who had mild COVID-19 (a few samples of this study predate the infection). Cell type and time point are not known. This chain joins TRBV7-9 and TRBJ1-2; the D gene is possibly TRBD1 (5 bases). The CDR3 here is CASSFGGINYGYTF. DNA for the CDR3: TGTGCCAGCAGCTTTGGGGGGATTAACTATGGCTACACCTTC.